This record concerns one TCR beta chain sequence. How the authors handled the data: Scientists estimated how many nucleated cells there were by amplifying reference gene primers. TCRdb's table, derived via immunoSEQ multiplex PCR, lists solely in-frame clones and lacks some. V, J and clone size reflect that table, while D and trimming were determined from the DNA. This table has under 200,000 clones, 83% appearing once. The CDR3 sequence is 13 residues long. The trim removed 5 bases at V and 3 bases at J, leaving 3 bases unmatched. Germline CDR1 is SGHAT and CDR2 is FQNNGV. These data come from a study of blood T cell repertoires in COVID-19. At the level of the study: COVID-19 samples from acute and convalescent phases originated in the United States, Italy and Spain. T cells, B-cell-depleted T cells, or PBMCs provided the cDNA or gDNA that served as material.

The chain combines TRBV11-2 with TRBJ1-1, with 7 bases aligning to TRBD1. The TCR originated in a woman aged 80 or over with acute or convalescent COVID-19. The sample comprised peripheral blood. CDR3: CASSLTGDTEAFF. The CDR3 DNA reads as TGTGCCAGCAGCCTTACAGGGGACACTGAAGCTTTCTTT. Combining the CDR3 with reference TRBV11-2 and TRBJ1-1 gives the whole variable domain EAGVAQSPRYKIIEKRQSVAFWCNPISGHATLYWYQQILGQGPKLLIQFQNNGVVDDSQLPKDRFSAERLKGVDSTLKIQPAKLEDSAVYLCASSLTGDTEAFFGQGTRLTVV.